The rows below give T cell receptor beta chains drawn from one sample of a study of long-term antiretroviral therapy in people with HIV. Assay used: immunoSEQ multiplex PCR; TCRdb lists only in-frame clones, some missing. The sample consists of 42,000 or so clones, roughly nine tenths of them appearing once. Sequences were derived from unsorted PBMCs, sampled 1.2 years after starting antiretroviral therapy. Receptor source: a woman aged 45 to 65 with HIV. Each CDR3 is given with its conserved first and last residue. D genes are given only for firm matches. Only part of the rows carry a size: once, few, many, or a class if the clone is expanded.

j_gene	v_gene	d_gene	abundance	CDR3aa	CDR3nt
TRBJ2-7	TRBV5-1	-	-	CASSPEPPRSYEQYF	TGCGCCAGCAGCCCGGAGCCTCCCCGATCCTACGAGCAGTACTTC
TRBJ1-6	TRBV11-2	TRBD1	-	CASSLGFRLGTGNSPLHF	TGTGCCAGCAGCTTAGGGTTCCGTCTCGGGACAGGCAATTCACCCCTCCACTTT
TRBJ1-6	TRBV5-4	-	-	CASSAESSYNSPLHF	TGTGCCAGCAGCGCCGAGAGCTCCTATAATTCACCCCTCCACTTT
TRBJ1-1	TRBV5-6	TRBD1	-	CASSFGTGGPIAEAFF	TGTGCCAGCAGCTTCGGGACAGGGGGCCCGATAGCTGAAGCTTTCTTT
TRBJ1-2	TRBV12-2	-	few	CASRLGSRDNYGYTF	TGTGCAAGTCGCTTAGGGTCCAGGGATAACTATGGCTACACCTTC
TRBJ2-5	TRBV9	-	-	CASSVGPQGTQYF	TGTGCCAGCAGCGTGGGACCGCAGGGGACCCAGTACTTC
TRBJ2-3	TRBV7-9	-	-	CASSFGGVTDTQYF	TGTGCCAGCAGCTTTGGCGGGGTCACAGATACGCAGTATTTT
TRBJ1-5	TRBV2	-	few	CASSPRGRDQPQHF	TGTGCCAGCAGCCCCAGAGGGCGGGATCAGCCCCAGCATTTT
TRBJ1-1	TRBV2	-	few	CASSGGLNTEAFF	TGTGCCAGCAGTGGGGGTTTGAACACTGAAGCTTTCTTT
TRBJ1-3	TRBV7-9	-	-	CASSPGQTSGNTIYF	TGTGCCAGCAGCCCAGGACAGACCTCTGGAAACACCATATATTTT
TRBJ2-3	TRBV11-2	-	-	CASRGFESTDTQYF	TGTGCCAGCAGAGGGTTCGAGAGCACAGATACGCAGTATTTT
TRBJ1-5	TRBV2	-	-	CASSERQIGNQPQHF	TGTGCCAGCAGTGAAAGGCAAATTGGCAATCAGCCCCAGCATTTT
TRBJ2-5	TRBV2	TRBD1	-	CASSWTGIQETQYF	TGTGCCAGCAGCTGGACAGGTATACAAGAGACCCAGTACTTC
TRBJ2-7	TRBV6-5	TRBD2	few	CASSYGGGAYEQYF	TGTGCCAGCAGTTACGGCGGGGGGGCTTACGAGCAGTACTTC
TRBJ1-2	TRBV5-8	-	-	CASSFSVRLNYGYTF	TGTGCCAGCAGCTTCTCAGTCCGGCTTAACTATGGCTACACCTTC
TRBJ1-2	TRBV6-1	-	-	CASSADWGASNYGYTF	TGTGCCAGCAGTGCTGATTGGGGGGCTTCTAACTATGGCTACACCTTC
TRBJ2-2	TRBV27	-	-	CASSLWGGDTGELFF	TGTGCCAGCAGTTTATGGGGGGGCGACACCGGGGAGCTGTTTTTT
TRBJ1-3	TRBV12-5	-	-	CASGSPPSDYTIYF	TGTGCTAGTGGTTCACCCCCCAGTGACTACACCATATATTTT
TRBJ2-1	TRBV27	-	-	CASTGGRSSYNEQFF	TGTGCCAGCACCGGGGGCAGGAGCTCCTACAATGAGCAGTTCTTC
TRBJ2-1	TRBV19	TRBD2	-	CASSLTSGGAVEQFF	TGTGCCAGTAGTTTGACTAGCGGGGGGGCGGTTGAGCAGTTCTTC
TRBJ2-2	TRBV5-1	-	-	CASSFTWRGANTGELFF	TGCGCCAGCAGCTTTACGTGGCGGGGCGCGAACACCGGGGAGCTGTTTTTT
TRBJ1-5	TRBV4-1	-	-	CASSQVIWGNQPQHF	TGCGCCAGCAGCCAAGTCATATGGGGCAATCAGCCCCAGCATTTT
TRBJ1-2	TRBV6-5	-	-	CASSYGPGRNYGYTF	TGTGCCAGCAGTTACGGCCCGGGCAGAAACTATGGCTACACCTTC
TRBJ2-5	TRBV5-1	TRBD2	-	CASSRQAGGLVETQYF	TGCGCCAGCAGCCGGCAGGCGGGGGGCCTGGTAGAGACCCAGTACTTC
TRBJ2-5	TRBV10-3	TRBD2	-	CAISEGLAGGRKTQYF	TGTGCCATCAGTGAGGGGCTAGCGGGGGGGCGGAAGACCCAGTACTTC
TRBJ2-7	TRBV14	TRBD1	-	CASSHLGQSYEQYF	TGTGCCAGCAGCCACCTGGGACAGAGCTACGAGCAGTACTTC
TRBJ1-2	TRBV30	TRBD1	-	CAWSAGQGYTF	TGTGCCTGGAGTGCCGGACAGGGGTACACCTTC
TRBJ2-7	TRBV19	-	-	CASSSGTAYEQYF	TGTGCCAGTAGTAGCGGGACAGCCTACGAGCAGTACTTC
TRBJ2-7	TRBV5-1	TRBD2	-	CASRGGGGAYEQYF	TGCGCCAGCAGAGGGGGCGGGGGGGCCTACGAGCAGTACTTC
TRBJ1-1	TRBV6-6	-	-	CASSLRGQNTEAFF	TGTGCCAGCAGTCTCAGGGGTCAGAACACTGAAGCTTTCTTT
TRBJ1-3	TRBV6-5	-	-	CASRPDSSGNTIYF	TGTGCCAGCAGACCGGACAGCTCTGGAAACACCATATATTTT
TRBJ1-2	TRBV4-3	-	-	CASSQDLRADYGYTF	TGCGCCAGCAGCCAAGATCTCAGGGCGGACTATGGCTACACCTTC
TRBJ1-4	TRBV19	-	-	CASSPTGTPREKLFF	TGTGCCAGTAGCCCGACCGGGACGCCTAGGGAAAAACTGTTTTTT
TRBJ2-2	TRBV4-3	TRBD1	-	CASSQALTGYGGELFF	TGCGCCAGCAGCCAAGCCCTGACAGGGTACGGCGGGGAGCTGTTTTTT
TRBJ1-1	TRBV30	-	-	CAWSDQGLGNTEAFF	TGTGCCTGGAGTGACCAGGGATTAGGGAACACTGAAGCTTTCTTT
TRBJ1-4	TRBV11-1	-	-	CASSLSSQGNEKLFF	TGTGCCAGCAGCTTATCGTCACAGGGTAATGAAAAACTGTTTTTT
TRBJ1-1	TRBV7-2	-	-	CASSSPTRNTEAFF	TGTGCCAGCAGCTCACCGACGAGGAACACTGAAGCTTTCTTT
TRBJ1-3	TRBV7-3	-	few	CASSPYPTGYGNTIYF	TGTGCCAGCAGCCCATATCCCACAGGGTACGGAAACACCATATATTTT
TRBJ1-6	TRBV7-8	-	few	CASSITTLSTAPLHF	TGTGCCAGCAGCATTACCACATTATCAACGGCACCCCTCCACTTT
TRBJ1-5	TRBV6-4	-	-	CASSEGSNQPQHF	TGTGCCAGCAGTGAAGGTAGCAATCAGCCCCAGCATTTT
TRBJ1-1	TRBV7-9	TRBD1	-	CAGGTANTEAFF	TGTGCCGGGGGGACAGCTAACACTGAAGCTTTCTTT
TRBJ1-6	TRBV7-9	TRBD1	-	CASRGQTNSPLHF	TGTGCCAGCCGGGGACAGACGAATTCACCCCTCCACTTT
TRBJ1-2	TRBV30	-	-	CAWSGGGGYTF	TGTGCCTGGAGTGGGGGGGGTGGCTACACCTTC
TRBJ1-1	TRBV19	-	-	CASSIGGGDTEAFF	TGTGCCAGTAGTATCGGGGGCGGGGACACTGAAGCTTTCTTT
TRBJ1-3	TRBV5-1	-	-	CASSIAGPYSGNTIYF	TGCGCCAGCAGCATCGCAGGGCCCTACTCTGGAAACACCATATATTTT
TRBJ2-3	TRBV15	-	-	CATSLEVRSTDTQYF	TGTGCCACCAGCCTGGAAGTCCGATCCACAGATACGCAGTATTTT
TRBJ2-7	TRBV7-2	-	once	CASSPGLLYEQYF	TGTGCCAGCAGCCCCGGACTACTCTACGAGCAGTACTTC
TRBJ1-1	TRBV27	-	once	CASSRRGQNTEAFF	TGTGCCAGCAGTCGGAGGGGCCAGAACACTGAAGCTTTCTTT
TRBJ2-5	TRBV5-1	-	once	CASSLRKGTPYQETQYF	TGCGCCAGCAGCTTGAGAAAGGGGACCCCGTACCAAGAGACCCAGTACTTC
TRBJ1-4	TRBV7-9	-	-	CASSFRNNEKLFF	TGTGCCAGCAGCTTCAGGAATAATGAAAAACTGTTTTTT
TRBJ1-2	TRBV12-5	-	-	CASGRGAGYGYTF	TGTGCTAGTGGAAGGGGGGCGGGTTATGGCTACACCTTC
TRBJ2-6	TRBV5-4	TRBD1	-	CASRPQLQGLPSGANVLTF	TGTGCCAGCAGGCCGCAGCTACAGGGGCTCCCATCTGGGGCCAACGTCCTGACTTTC
TRBJ2-1	TRBV10-1	TRBD1	-	CASSSARGQNEQFF	TGCGCCAGCAGTTCCGCCAGGGGGCAGAATGAGCAGTTCTTC
TRBJ2-1	TRBV13	TRBD2	-	CASSFSGASGFHEQFF	TGTGCCAGCAGTTTTAGCGGGGCCTCAGGATTCCATGAGCAGTTCTTC